The rows below give T cell receptor beta chains drawn from one sample of a study of blood T cell repertoires in COVID-19. Sequencing used immunoSEQ multiplex PCR; TCRdb keeps in-frame clones, though not all of them. The sample lists fewer than 250,000 clones, 86% occurring once. The sequencing sample was made of peripheral blood. The source is a woman aged 55-69 years who had recovered from COVID-19. Each CDR3 is given with its conserved first and last residue.

TRBV24-1	12	TRBJ2-1	CATSLRGTAQFF
TRBV4-2	12	TRBJ1-2	CASSQGEYGYTF
TRBV6-5	15	TRBJ1-4	CASSYSGTGGEKLFF
TRBV24-1	15	TRBJ2-3	CATSDLRGFTDTQYF
TRBV18	15	TRBJ2-7	CASSPKRQGLDEQYF
TRBV7-8	15	TRBJ2-3	CASSREKGATDTQYF
TRBV28	14	TRBJ2-7	CASSVPGQTVEQYF
TRBV10-3	15	TRBJ2-1	CAISVRESSYNEQFF
TRBV7-2	13	TRBJ1-2	CASSLGSGYGYTF
TRBV5-5	14	TRBJ1-2	CASIPGTGAYGYTF
TRBV19	16	TRBJ2-2	CASSPGTGGLDGELFF
TRBV5-1	15	TRBJ2-7	CASSLGASGVYEQYF
TRBV7-8	13	TRBJ1-1	CASSQHIGTEAFF
TRBV3-1/TRBV3-2	17	TRBJ2-3	CASSHRRGGGAEDTQYF
TRBV18	13	TRBJ1-5	CASSAMSDQPQHF
TRBV27	15	TRBJ2-1	CASRMSKLSYNEQFF
TRBV6-5	13	TRBJ2-7	CAAAEGATYEQYF
TRBV7-2	18	TRBJ1-3	CASSLARAVAGWGNTIYF
TRBV19	13	TRBJ2-1	CASKRQEYNEQFF
TRBV5-6	12	TRBJ2-1	CASSPNGGGQFF
TRBV9	15	TRBJ2-1	CASSAGGASYNEQFF
TRBV28	16	TRBJ1-4	CASSFEDHTGLPKLFF
TRBV7-9	14	TRBJ1-2	CASSPRQGSYGYTF
TRBV5-6	15	TRBJ2-7	CASSRGGLSSYEQYF
TRBV19	13	TRBJ2-5	CASSYRGRETQYF
TRBV4-1	14	TRBJ1-2	CASSPHGRNYGYTF
TRBV5-1	15	TRBJ2-7	CASSLWASGDYEQYF
TRBV7-2	15	TRBJ2-1	CASSPSGGAMNEQFF
TRBV7-2	14	TRBJ1-2	CASSLERGAGGYTF
TRBV6-5	14	TRBJ2-7	CASSYRAQGGEQYF
TRBV5-1	15	TRBJ2-1	CASSPTTGSYNEQFF
TRBV7-2	14	TRBJ1-1	CASSLTGGDTEAFF
TRBV4-2	15	TRBJ2-2	CASTMDYRNTGELFF
TRBV27	17	TRBJ2-7	CASRGGTSGWSSYEQYF
TRBV2	13	TRBJ1-3	CASSDSSGNTIYF
TRBV18	15	TRBJ2-7	CASSPSGVLSYEQYF
TRBV24-1	15	TRBJ2-3	CATSDPGSYTDTQYF
TRBV6-1	15	TRBJ1-2	CASSESTQGNYGYTF
TRBV10-3	16	TRBJ2-1	CAISDPQGKPYNEQFF
TRBV5-1	14	TRBJ2-7	CASSSGTAAREQYF
TRBV5-6	15	TRBJ1-2	CASSLGRPTNYGYTF
TRBV5-1	15	TRBJ2-3	CASSLGDPSTDTQYF
TRBV7-2	14	TRBJ2-2	CASSIRTGTGELFF
TRBV6-5	11	TRBJ1-1	CASGDRGEAFF
TRBV5-1	14	TRBJ2-2	CASSSGTVRGELFF
TRBV6-1	15	TRBJ2-1	CASSEGLLTYNEQFF
TRBV5-1	14	TRBJ1-2	CASSFESTDYGYTF
TRBV6-5	16	TRBJ2-2	CASSYQRQGAAGELFF
TRBV19	11	TRBJ1-2	CASSRDYGYTF
TRBV19	13	TRBJ2-3	CASSITSVDTQYF
TRBV19	15	TRBJ2-1	CASSIAGGSYNEQFF
TRBV15	13	TRBJ1-1	CATSRSSVVEAFF
TRBV7-8	14	TRBJ1-5	CASSFTGVNQPQHF
TRBV7-6	11	TRBJ2-5	CASSMSETQYF
TRBV12-3/TRBV12-4	12	TRBJ1-3	CASRWAGSTIYF
TRBV27	12	TRBJ1-4	CASSGPEKVLFF